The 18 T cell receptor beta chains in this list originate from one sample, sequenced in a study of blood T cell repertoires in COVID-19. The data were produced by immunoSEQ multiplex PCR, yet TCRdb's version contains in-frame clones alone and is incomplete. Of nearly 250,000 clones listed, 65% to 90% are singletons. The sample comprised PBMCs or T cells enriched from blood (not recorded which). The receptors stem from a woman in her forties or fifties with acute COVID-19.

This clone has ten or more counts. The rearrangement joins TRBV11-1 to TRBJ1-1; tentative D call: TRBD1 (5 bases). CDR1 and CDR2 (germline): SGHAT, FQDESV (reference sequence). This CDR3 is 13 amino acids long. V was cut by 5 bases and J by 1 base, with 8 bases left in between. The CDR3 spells CASSPGQNTEAFF. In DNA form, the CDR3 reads TGTGCCAGCAGCCCCGGACAGAACACTGAAGCTTTCTTT.

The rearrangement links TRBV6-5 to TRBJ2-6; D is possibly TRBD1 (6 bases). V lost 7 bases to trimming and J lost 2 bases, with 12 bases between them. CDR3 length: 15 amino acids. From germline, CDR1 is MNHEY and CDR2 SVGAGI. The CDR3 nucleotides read TGTGCCAGCAACCCAGGGGCCGCTGGGGCCAACGTCCTGACTTTC. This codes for CASNPGAAGANVLTF.

The CDR3 region is CASSLGRLNTEAFF. Written as DNA, the CDR3 is TGCGCCAGCAGCTTGGGCAGATTGAACACTGAAGCTTTCTTT. The rearrangement links TRBV5-1 to TRBJ1-1; unclear D gene. Germline V gives CDR1 SGHRS, CDR2 YFSETQ. Trimming left V 0 bases short and J 0 bases short, with 6 bases between. This CDR3 comprises 14 residues. The full variable domain, with the rest looked up from reference TRBV5-1 and TRBJ1-1, is KAGVTQTPRYLIKTRGQQVTLSCSPISGHRSVSWYQQTPGQGLQFLFEYFSETQRNKGNFPGRFSGRQFSNSRSEMNVSTLELGDSALYLCASSLGRLNTEAFFGQGTRLTVV.

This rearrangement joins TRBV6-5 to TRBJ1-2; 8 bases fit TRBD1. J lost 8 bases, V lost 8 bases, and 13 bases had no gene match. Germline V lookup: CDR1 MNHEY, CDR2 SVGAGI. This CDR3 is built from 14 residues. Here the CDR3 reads CASRSQGASSGYTF. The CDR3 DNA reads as TGTGCCAGCCGATCGCAGGGGGCGTCCTCGGGCTACACCTTC.

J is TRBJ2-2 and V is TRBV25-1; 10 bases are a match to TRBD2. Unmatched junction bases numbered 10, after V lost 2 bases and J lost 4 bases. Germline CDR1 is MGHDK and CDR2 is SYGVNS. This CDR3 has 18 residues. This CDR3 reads CASSETLAGVTITGELFF. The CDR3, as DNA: TGTGCCAGCAGTGAAACGCTAGCGGGGGTAACCATCACCGGGGAGCTGTTTTTT.

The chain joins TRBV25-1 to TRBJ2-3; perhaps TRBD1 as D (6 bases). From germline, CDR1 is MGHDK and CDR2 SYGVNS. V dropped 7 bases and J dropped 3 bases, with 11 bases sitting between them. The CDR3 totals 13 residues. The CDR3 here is CASNNRVTDTQYF. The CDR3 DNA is TGTGCCAGCAATAACAGGGTGACAGATACGCAGTATTTT. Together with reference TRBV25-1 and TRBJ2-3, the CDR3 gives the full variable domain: EADIYQTPRYLVIGTGKKITLECSQTMGHDKMYWYQQDPGMELHLIHYSYGVNSTEKGDLSSESTVSRIRTEHFPLTLESARPSHTSQYLCASNNRVTDTQYFGPGTRLTVL.

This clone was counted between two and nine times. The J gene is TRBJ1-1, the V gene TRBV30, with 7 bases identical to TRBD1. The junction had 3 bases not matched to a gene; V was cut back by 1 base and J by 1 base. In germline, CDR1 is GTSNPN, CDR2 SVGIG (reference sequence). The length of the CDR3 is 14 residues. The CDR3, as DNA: TGTGCCTGGAGTGGGGGACAGACGAACACTGAAGCTTTCTTT. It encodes CAWSGGQTNTEAFF.

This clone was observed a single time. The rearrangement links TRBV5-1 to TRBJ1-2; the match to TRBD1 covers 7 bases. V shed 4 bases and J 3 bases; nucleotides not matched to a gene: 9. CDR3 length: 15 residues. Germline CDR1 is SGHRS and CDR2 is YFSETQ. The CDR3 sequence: CASSMTGTEHYGYTF. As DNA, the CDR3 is TGCGCCAGCAGCATGACCGGGACAGAACACTATGGCTACACCTTC.

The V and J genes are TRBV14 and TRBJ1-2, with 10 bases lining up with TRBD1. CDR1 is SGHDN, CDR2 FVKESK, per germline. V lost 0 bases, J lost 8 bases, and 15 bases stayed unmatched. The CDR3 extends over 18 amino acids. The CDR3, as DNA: TGTGCCAGCAGCCAAGAAGTAGGTGGAGACAGGGGGCGGTGGGGCTACACCTTC. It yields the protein CASSQEVGGDRGRWGYTF.

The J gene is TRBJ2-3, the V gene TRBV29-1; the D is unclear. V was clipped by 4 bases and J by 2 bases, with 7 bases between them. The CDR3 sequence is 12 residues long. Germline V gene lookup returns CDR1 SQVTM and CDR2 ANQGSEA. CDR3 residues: CSVGRITDTQYF. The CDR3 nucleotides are TGCAGCGTTGGCAGAATCACAGATACGCAGTATTTT.

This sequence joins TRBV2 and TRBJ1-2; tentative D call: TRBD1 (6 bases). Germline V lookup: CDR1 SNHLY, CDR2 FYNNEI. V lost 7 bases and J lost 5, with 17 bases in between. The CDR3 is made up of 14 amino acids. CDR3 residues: CASNPTGDIYGYTF. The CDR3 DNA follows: TGTGCCAGCAATCCGACAGGTGACATATATGGCTACACCTTC.

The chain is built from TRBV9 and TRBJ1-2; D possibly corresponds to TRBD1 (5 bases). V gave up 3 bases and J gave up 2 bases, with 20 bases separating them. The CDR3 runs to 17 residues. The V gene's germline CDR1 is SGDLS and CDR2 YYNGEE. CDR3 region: CASSGGDQLRPNYGYTF. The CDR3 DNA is TGTGCCAGCAGCGGGGGGGACCAGTTGAGACCAAACTATGGCTACACCTTC.

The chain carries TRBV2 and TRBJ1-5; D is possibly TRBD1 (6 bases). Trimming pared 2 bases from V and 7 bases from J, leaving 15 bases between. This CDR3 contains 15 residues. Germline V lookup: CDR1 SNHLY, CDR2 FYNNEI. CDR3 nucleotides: TGTGCCAGCAGTGAATTCAGGGGAGGGGGACAGCCCCAGCATTTT. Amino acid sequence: CASSEFRGGGQPQHF.

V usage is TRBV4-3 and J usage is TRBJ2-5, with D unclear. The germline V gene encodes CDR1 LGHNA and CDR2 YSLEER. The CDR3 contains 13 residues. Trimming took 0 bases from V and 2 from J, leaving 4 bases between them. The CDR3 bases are TGCGCCAGCAGCCAAGACTTACAAGAGACCCAGTACTTC. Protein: CASSQDLQETQYF.

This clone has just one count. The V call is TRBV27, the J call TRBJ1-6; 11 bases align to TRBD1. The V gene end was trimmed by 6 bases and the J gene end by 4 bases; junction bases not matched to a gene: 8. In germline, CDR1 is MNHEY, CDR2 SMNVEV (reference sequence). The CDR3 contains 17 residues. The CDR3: CASSLVGQGVYNSPLHF. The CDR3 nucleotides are TGTGCCAGCAGCCTAGTGGGACAGGGGGTTTATAATTCACCCCTCCACTTT.

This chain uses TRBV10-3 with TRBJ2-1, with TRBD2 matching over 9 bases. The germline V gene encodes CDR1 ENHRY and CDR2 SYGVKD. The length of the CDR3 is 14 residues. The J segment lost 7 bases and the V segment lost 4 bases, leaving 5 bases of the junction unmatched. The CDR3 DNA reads TGTGCCATCAGTGCGGGACTAGCTGAAAATGAGCAGTTCTTC. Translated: CAISAGLAENEQFF.

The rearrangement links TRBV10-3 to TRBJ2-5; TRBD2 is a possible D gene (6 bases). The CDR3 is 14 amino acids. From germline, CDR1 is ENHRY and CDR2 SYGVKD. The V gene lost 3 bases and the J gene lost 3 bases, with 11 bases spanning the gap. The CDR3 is CAISDSGGEETQYF. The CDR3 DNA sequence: TGTGCCATCAGTGACAGTGGCGGGGAAGAGACCCAGTACTTC.

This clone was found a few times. In DNA form, the CDR3 reads TGTGCCAGTAGTCTACAGGGGACGGGGACTGAAGCTTTCTTT. Amino acids: CASSLQGTGTEAFF. This chain uses TRBV19 with TRBJ1-1; TRBD1 aligns across 7 bases. Losses at the gene ends were 5 bases for V and 5 bases for J; bases not matched to a gene: 8. Germline-derived CDR1 and CDR2 are LNHDA and SQIVND (reference sequence). The CDR3 has 14 amino acids. Full variable domain (outside the CDR3, taken from reference TRBV19 and TRBJ1-1): DGGITQSPKYLFRKEGQNVTLSCEQNLNHDAMYWYRQDPGQGLRLIYYSQIVNDFQKGDIAEGYSVSREKKESFPLTVTSAQKNPTAFYLCASSLQGTGTEAFFGQGTRLTVV.